The source of this T cell receptor (beta chain) is a study of control samples from healthy donors and cancer patients. Trimming took 4 bases from V and 7 from J, leaving 7 bases between them. CDR3 length: 12 amino acids. Germline loops: CDR1 SNHLY, CDR2 FYNNEI. TCRdb keeps only in-frame clones here, not all; method: immunoSEQ multiplex PCR. Of around 30,000 clones in the sample, approximately 86% were seen once. Material: PBMCs. This chain connects TRBV2 to TRBJ2-2; D is unclear. This receptor was taken from a woman aged 40-49 years with lung cancer. In DNA form, the CDR3 reads TGTGCCAGCAGTGCTGGCCACGGGGAGCTGTTTTTT. Its translation: CASSAGHGELFF.